This T cell receptor (beta chain) appears in the sequencing data of a study of blood T cell repertoires in COVID-19. Study-level background: From the United States, Italy and Spain came samples of acute and convalescent COVID-19. Sources were T cells, B-cell-depleted T cells, or PBMCs; the material itself was cDNA or gDNA.

Losses at the gene ends were 9 bases for V and 4 bases for J; bases not matched to a gene: 11. Germline values: CDR1 SNHLY, CDR2 FYNNEI. CDR3 size: 14 residues. Original handling: It was from reference gene primer amplification that nucleated cell counts were estimated. Data came from immunoSEQ multiplex PCR; TCRdb stores just in-frame clones and leaves some out. V and J calls and clone size are those listed in that table; D and trimming were worked out from the DNA. The repertoire includes about 130,000 clones, about 85% of them detected once, and roughly 6.7% sits in the top ten. Sequencing was carried out using peripheral blood. The sequence came from a man older than 75 with active or convalescent COVID-19. V gene TRBV2 combines with J gene TRBJ1-2; 7 bases are shared with TRBD1. CDR3: CASSERQGGYGYTF. In DNA form, the CDR3 reads TGTGCCAGTTCTGAGAGACAGGGTGGCTATGGCTACACCTTC.